These 28 T cell receptor beta chains were all obtained from the same sample, sequenced in a study of tumor-infiltrating lymphocytes in primary liver carcinoma. A constant-region primer primed TCR beta cDNA synthesis from 400 to 600 ng of total RNA. Three nested multiplex PCR rounds, a slightly modified ARM-PCR, produced the libraries for TCR beta. Two initial PCR rounds of about 10 cycles each paired TRBV1-TRBV30 forward primers with a C-beta reverse primer. TCRdb reanalysed the multiplex PCR reads using MiXCR and keeps one entry per CDR3 protein. Of about 41,000 distinct CDR3 sequences in the sample, roughly 73% were seen once. Extraction of RNA together with DNA used about 18-30 mg of unsorted bulk tissue. The sample consisted of liver tumor tissue from sampling region 2. Subset in this sample: tumor region T2, inferior pole. The receptors were gathered from a man aged 40-55 years with primary liver carcinoma and hepatitis B virus infection.

V is TRBV28 and J is TRBJ2-4; D call uncertain. The V and J ends lost 6 bases and 6 bases respectively, with 18 bases between them. The germline gives CDR1 MDHEN, CDR2 SYDVKM. The CDR3 sequence is 15 residues long. The CDR3 DNA sequence: TGTGCCAGCAGCCTTCCCGCGTTGACCAGAAACATTCAGTACTTC. Translating gives CASSLPALTRNIQYF.

About this clonotype itself: One base away lies a much larger clone, so this may be a sequencing read error. The chain joins TRBV5-1 to TRBJ2-3, with 7 bases identical to TRBD2. The J segment lost 0 bases and the V segment lost 4 bases, leaving 8 bases of the junction unmatched. The CDR3 has 16 amino acids. The germline V gene encodes CDR1 SGHRS and CDR2 YFSETQ. The CDR3 DNA is TGCGCCAGCAGCGAGGGACTAACGGAGAGCACAGATACGCAGTATTTT. Its translation is CASSEGLTESTDTQYF. Supplemented by reference TRBV5-1 and TRBJ2-3, the full variable domain reads KAGVTQTPRYLIKTRGQQVTLSCSPISGHRSVSWYQQTPGQGLQFLFEYFSETQRNKGNFPGRFSGRQFSNSRSEMNVSTLELGDSALYLCASSEGLTESTDTQYFGPGTRLTVL.

Details on this clonotype: Its ends do not fully match the called genes, so a read error is possible. J is TRBJ1-1 and V is TRBV11-2, with TRBD1 matching over 7 bases. The CDR3 contains 16 residues. CDR1 is SGHAT, CDR2 FQNNGV, per germline. The CDR3 sequence: CASGLDPTGIDTEAFF. The CDR3 nucleotides are TGTGCCAGCGGCTTAGATCCGACAGGGATAGACACTGAAGCTTTCTTT.

The chain couples TRBV29-1 to TRBJ2-5, with 9 bases that match TRBD1. There are 13 residues in the CDR3. The junction had 7 bases not matched to a gene; V was cut back by 7 bases and J by 4 bases. Germline lookup yields CDR1 SQVTM and CDR2 ANQGSEA. The CDR3: CSAQGANVETQYF. For the CDR3, the DNA is TGCAGCGCACAGGGGGCGAATGTAGAGACCCAGTACTTC.

Details on this clonotype: A junction boundary mismatches the germline segment, possibly from a read error. The chain has TRBV12-3 or TRBV12-4 and TRBJ2-5; 8 bases align to TRBD2. The CDR3 length is 12 residues. The CDR3 nucleotides read TGTGCCAGCAATTTAGCGCGGGAGGCCCAGTACTTC. Amino acids: CASNLAREAQYF.

Relative to its sample, this clonotype is medium-sized. This sequence joins TRBV4-2 and TRBJ2-2; maybe TRBD2 (6 bases). Per the germline V gene, CDR1 is LGHNA and CDR2 is YNFKEQ. The CDR3 covers 13 residues. The CDR3, as DNA: TGTGCGGTAGGCATAGCGGACACCGGGGAGCTGTTTTTT. This gives the protein CAVGIADTGELFF.

The gene calls are TRBV12-3 or TRBV12-4 and TRBJ2-1; tentatively, D is TRBD1 (6 bases). The V end was cut by 6 bases, the J end by 7 bases, with 16 bases between. The CDR3 has 14 residues. CDR3 bases: TGTGCCAGCAGCCTAACGCAGGGGAGTAATGAGCAGTTCTTC. Translation: CASSLTQGSNEQFF.

This chain uses TRBV6-6 with TRBJ1-6; TRBD1 matches 7 bases. The CDR3 spans 15 residues. CDR1 MNHNY and CDR2 SVGAGI come from the germline V gene (reference sequence). Unmatched junction bases numbered 12, after V lost 6 bases and J lost 10 bases. The CDR3 coding sequence is TGTGCCAGCAGACTCGGACAGGAGGGACAGTCACCCCTCCACTTT. Its protein product is CASRLGQEGQSPLHF.

This clonotype showed up many times. The J gene is TRBJ2-2, the V gene TRBV23-1; 7 bases map to TRBD1. TRBV23-1 counts as an open reading frame of uncertain function. V shed 3 bases and J 7 bases; nucleotides not matched to a gene: 14. The CDR3 loop spans 17 amino acids. CDR3 amino acids: CASSHPSMRGLHGELFF. For the CDR3, the DNA is TGCGCCAGCAGTCACCCTTCCATGAGGGGGCTTCACGGGGAGCTGTTTTTT.

V is TRBV11-2 and J is TRBJ2-5; possibly TRBD1 for D (5 bases). Germline V gene sequence: CDR1 SGHAT, CDR2 FQNNGV. CDR3 length: 18 residues. V lost 5 bases and J 4 bases, leaving 26 bases between the germline ends. The CDR3 coding sequence is TGTGCCAGCAGCCCTAACTCCATCCAGGGTACTGGGCGAGAGACCCAGTACTTC. The encoded protein is CASSPNSIQGTGRETQYF.

This clonotype showed up many times. This chain joins TRBV5-5 and TRBJ1-5, with D unresolved. This CDR3 has 14 residues. Germline V CDR1 and CDR2: SGHKS, YYEKEE (reference sequence). V lost 0 bases to trimming and J lost 9 bases, with 13 bases between them. The CDR3 DNA sequence: TGTGCCAGCAGCTTGGATCCAGCCGCTGGGCCCCAGCATTTT. Its protein is CASSLDPAAGPQHF.

Concerning this clonotype: This CDR3 fails to terminate in the conserved phenylalanine or tryptophan, so it likely reflects a read error. The chain is built from TRBV5-5 and TRBJ1-3; D is possibly TRBD1 (5 bases). Germline values: CDR1 SGHKS, CDR2 YYEKEE (reference sequence). This CDR3 is built from 17 residues. The CDR3 reads CASSAGTDLFSGSTIYS. CDR3 coding DNA: TGTGCCAGCAGCGCCGGGACGGATCTCTTTTCTGGAAGCACCATATATTCT.

This clonotype was counted between two and nine times. Germline is not matched at one junction end, which may reflect a read error. V is TRBV5-5 and J is TRBJ2-5; D possibly matches TRBD1 or TRBD2 (5 bases each). The CDR3 loop spans 18 amino acids. Germline CDR1 is SGHKS and CDR2 is YYEKEE (reference sequence). In nucleotides, the CDR3 is TGTGCCAGCAGCCTGGGGCAGATCGGGACGGAGTACCAAGAGGCCCAGTACTTC. Its protein product is CASSLGQIGTEYQEAQYF. The whole variable domain, remainder taken from reference TRBV5-5 and TRBJ2-5, is DAGVTQSPTHLIKTRGQQVTLRCSPISGHKSVSWYQQVLGQGPQFIFQYYEKEERGRGNFPDRFSARQFPNYSSELNVNALLLGDSALYLCASSLGQIGTEYQEAQYFGPGTRLLVL.

This sequence joins TRBV6-1 and TRBJ2-7, with 10 bases matching TRBD1. The germline gives CDR1 MNHNS, CDR2 SASEGT. The J segment lost 7 bases and the V segment lost 3 bases, leaving 3 bases of the junction unmatched. The CDR3 loop spans 13 amino acids. The CDR3 bases are TGTGCCAGCAGTGAGGACAGGGGGGGAGAGCAGTACTTC. Amino acids: CASSEDRGGEQYF.

V gene TRBV10-2 combines with J gene TRBJ2-3; 7 nucleotides match TRBD2. V shed 2 bases, J shed 6 bases, and the junction held 8 bases outside the gene matches. Germline CDR1 reads WSHSY; CDR2 reads SAAADI. This CDR3 spans 15 amino acids. In nucleotides, the CDR3 is TGCGCCAGCAGTGAGACAAAGGCGGGAGTGGATACGCAGTATTTT. This encodes CASSETKAGVDTQYF.

The gene calls are TRBV5-4 and TRBJ2-2; 9 bases are a match to TRBD2. This CDR3 comprises 16 residues. In germline, CDR1 is SGHNT, CDR2 YYREEE (reference sequence). The V gene end was trimmed by 3 bases and the J gene end by 8 bases; junction bases not matched to a gene: 11. CDR3 nucleotides: TGTGCCAGCAGCTACCTTCAAGCGGGAGGAACAGGGGAGCTGTTTTTT. Translated: CASSYLQAGGTGELFF.

The chain has TRBV6-6 and TRBJ2-7, with 8 positions matching TRBD1. The CDR3 has 17 residues. CDR1 is MNHNY and CDR2 is SVGAGI in the germline V gene (reference sequence). The trim removed 6 bases at V and 7 bases at J, leaving 20 bases unmatched. The CDR3: CASSPGLSRGQNYEQYF. Written as DNA, the CDR3 is TGTGCCAGCAGCCCTGGACTAAGCAGGGGGCAGAACTATGAGCAGTACTTC.

This chain joins TRBV29-1 and TRBJ1-1; maybe TRBD1 (5 bases). The germline CDR1 and CDR2 sequences are SQVTM and ANQGSEA. The CDR3 has 15 residues. Trimming left V 5 bases short and J 0 bases short, with 16 bases between. CDR3 bases: TGCAGCGTTCCCGCAGGGCGGGGCATGAACACTGAAGCTTTCTTT. The encoded protein is CSVPAGRGMNTEAFF.

This clonotype was found many times. Germline is not matched at one junction end, which may reflect a read error. The chain links TRBV12-3 or TRBV12-4 to TRBJ2-7; TRBD2 is a possible D gene (5 bases). The CDR3 is made up of 16 amino acids. CDR3 amino acids: CAGSLVAGLGLYEQYF. CDR3 sequence (DNA): TGTGCCGGCAGTTTAGTCGCGGGTCTCGGTCTCTACGAGCAGTACTTC.

This clonotype was detected a few times. A junction end diverges from the germline sequence, so it may reflect a read error. The chain employs TRBV10-3 and TRBJ2-1; D possibly corresponds to TRBD2 (5 bases). This CDR3 has 15 amino acids. Per the germline V gene, CDR1 is ENHRY and CDR2 is SYGVKD. In DNA form, the CDR3 reads TGTGCCATCAGCCCGACTATCCAATCCTACTATGAGCTGTTCTTC. Protein product: CAISPTIQSYYELFF.

Worth noting for this clonotype: A read error may produce the germline difference seen at one junction end. This chain joins TRBV5-1 and TRBJ1-1, with unresolved D. From germline, CDR1 is SGHRS and CDR2 YFSETQ. The CDR3 sequence is 14 residues long. The DNA of the CDR3 is TGCGCCAGCAGCTTGGACGGCTTGAACACTGAAGCCTTCTTT. It translates to CASSLDGLNTEAFF.

The gene calls are TRBV5-1 and TRBJ2-3; D is tentatively TRBD1 or TRBD2 (5 bases each). Germline CDR1 SGHRS, CDR2 YFSETQ. The CDR3 loop spans 15 amino acids. Deletions cut 6 bases from V and 5 bases from J, with 19 bases between. Written as DNA, the CDR3 is TGCGCCAGCAACATTACAGGAGGTTCCGAAGATACGCAGTATTTT. As protein: CASNITGGSEDTQYF.

Comment on this clonotype: A read error may produce the germline difference seen at one junction end. This chain's CDR3 is CASSPADGGRNTKAFF. DNA for the CDR3: TGTGCCAGCTCACCAGCCGACGGGGGGAGGAACACTAAAGCTTTCTTT. The chain has TRBV18 and TRBJ1-1; a weak D match, TRBD1 (5 bases). The germline CDR1 and CDR2 sequences are KGHSH and LQKENI. The CDR3 extends over 16 amino acids.

This clonotype was picked up many times. The chain carries TRBV4-1 and TRBJ2-1, with TRBD2 matching 10 bases. Unmatched junction bases numbered 17, after V lost 3 bases and J lost 0 bases. CDR1 is MGHRA and CDR2 is YSYEKL in the germline V gene. This CDR3 is 21 amino acids long. The CDR3 DNA reads as TGCGCCAGCAGCCATATCCCAGGGAGCGGGAGGGCAATCCGCTCCTACAATGAGCAGTTCTTC. Its translation: CASSHIPGSGRAIRSYNEQFF.

As regards this clonotype: Sequence at one end of the junction differs from germline and may be a read error. The rearrangement joins TRBV19 to TRBJ2-5; the D gene is possibly TRBD1 (6 bases). Germline V lookup: CDR1 LNHDA, CDR2 SQIVND (reference sequence). The CDR3 runs to 12 residues. The CDR3 reads CASRQAWETRYF. For the CDR3, the DNA is TGTGCCAGTCGACAGGCTTGGGAGACCCGGTACTTC.

About this clonotype: The CDR3 does not close with the conserved phenylalanine or tryptophan, likely indicating a read error. The chain couples TRBV12-5 to TRBJ2-7; either TRBD1 or TRBD2 may fit D (5 bases each). Germline CDR1 reads LGHNT; CDR2 reads FRNRAP. The length of the CDR3 is 13 residues. The CDR3 DNA reads TGTGTCAGTGAGGGGAGCGGTTCCTACGAGCAGTACCTC. It encodes CVSEGSGSYEQYL.

The chain uses TRBV11-2 and TRBJ1-5, with 7 bases matching TRBD1. The ends lost 1 base at V and 10 bases at J; junction bases unmatched: 16. Germline V gives CDR1 SGHAT, CDR2 FQNNGV. The CDR3 is 17 amino acids. The CDR3 sequence: CASSLVGVTGSNKPQHF. The CDR3 DNA sequence: TGTGCCAGCAGCTTAGTAGGGGTGACAGGGAGCAATAAACCCCAGCATTTT.

Notes on this clonotype: At one end the junction does not follow the germline gene, possibly because of a read error. The chain joins TRBV29-1 to TRBJ2-5; 11 bases map to TRBD1. The CDR3 extends over 15 amino acids. Per germline, CDR1 SQVTM and CDR2 ANQGSEA. In DNA form, the CDR3 reads TGCAGTGTTGAAGCGGACAGGGGGCGAGCAGAGACCCGGCACTTC. Protein sequence: CSVEADRGRAETRHF.